Shown below are 10 T cell receptor beta chains from a single sample sequenced in a study of spatial heterogeneity in lung cancer. TCRdb reprocessed the 5' RACE reads via MiXCR and lists one record per CDR3 protein. The sample consists of about 10,000 distinct CDR3 sequences, roughly an eighth of them appearing once. Study outcomes and limitations: Within tumors, counts of expanded alpha and beta TCRs tracked tumor mutation counts.

The antigens for these receptors are not known. As to time point: sample taken at primary tumor resection. The sample in question was lung tumor tissue, obtained at surgery. The receptor source for this set is a female donor with early-stage non-small cell lung cancer.

The V and J genes are TRBV7-2 and TRBJ1-2, with a tentative D call TRBD1 (6 bases). Germline-derived CDR1 and CDR2 are SGHTA and FQGNSA. The CDR3 totals 14 residues. V lost 4 bases, J lost 1 base, and 10 bases lay in between. The CDR3 sequence is CASSSDRFNYGYTF. CDR3 nucleotide sequence: TGTGCCAGCAGCTCCGACAGGTTTAACTATGGCTACACCTTC.

There are a few counts of this clonotype. This chain connects TRBV7-3 to TRBJ2-1, with a tentative D call TRBD2 (5 bases). Germline V gene lookup returns CDR1 SGHTA and CDR2 FQGTGA. V dropped 1 base and J dropped 0 bases, with 10 bases sitting between them. The CDR3 runs to 16 residues. Written as DNA, the CDR3 is TGTGCCAGCAGCTTAAATGCGGGCCCCTCCTACAATGAGCAGTTCTTC. Translated: CASSLNAGPSYNEQFF.

The rearrangement uses TRBV4-2 and TRBJ1-3; tentative D call: TRBD1 (5 bases). The V end lost 2 bases, the J end lost 0 bases, and 17 bases lay between the germline ends. Germline V gene sequence: CDR1 LGHNA, CDR2 YNFKEQ. This CDR3 comprises 18 residues. The CDR3 DNA is TGTGCCAGCAGCCAAAATGGGGTTACAGGAATCTCTGGAAACACCATATATTTT. Amino acid sequence: CASSQNGVTGISGNTIYF.

This rearrangement joins TRBV19 to TRBJ1-3, with 8 bases identical to TRBD1. CDR1 LNHDA and CDR2 SQIVND come from the germline V gene (reference sequence). The junction had 1 base not matched to a gene; V was cut back by 3 bases and J by 0 bases. This CDR3 has 15 amino acids. The CDR3 protein is CASSMTGVSGNTIYF. The CDR3 DNA is TGTGCCAGTAGTATGACAGGGGTCTCTGGAAACACCATATATTTT.

This clonotype is termed medium-sized. V is TRBV6-1 and J is TRBJ2-3; 8 nucleotides agree with TRBD1. Germline values: CDR1 MNHNS, CDR2 SASEGT. V was pared by 6 bases and J by 13 bases, with 15 bases of the junction left unmatched. This CDR3 has 14 residues. This chain's CDR3 is CASSRDTTGAPKYF. For the CDR3, the DNA is TGTGCCAGCAGCCGCGACACGACAGGGGCCCCGAAGTATTTT.

This clonotype was seen at least ten times. The gene calls are TRBV5-1 and TRBJ2-7, with 7 bases fitting TRBD2. J lost 4 bases, V lost 2 bases, and 6 bases had no gene match. The germline gives CDR1 SGHRS, CDR2 YFSETQ. The CDR3 runs to 14 residues. CDR3 residues: CASSFGGGSYEQYF. The CDR3 DNA follows: TGCGCCAGCAGCTTCGGTGGCGGGAGTTACGAGCAGTACTTC.

V usage is TRBV5-1 and J usage is TRBJ1-1, with D possibly matching TRBD1 (6 bases). Trimming removed 3 bases from V and 0 bases from J, with 12 bases in between. Germline CDR1 is SGHRS and CDR2 is YFSETQ. CDR3 length: 15 amino acids. In DNA, the CDR3 is TGCGCCAGCAGCTCTCAGGGGCACATGAACACTGAAGCTTTCTTT. Translating gives CASSSQGHMNTEAFF.

This clonotype came up a few times. J is TRBJ1-5 and V is TRBV5-4; tentative D call: TRBD1 (6 bases). Germline values: CDR1 SGHNT, CDR2 YYREEE (reference sequence). The V gene lost 0 bases and the J gene lost 2 bases, with 6 bases spanning the gap. CDR3 length: 14 residues. This CDR3 is CASSLDRGNQPQHF. The CDR3 nucleotides are TGTGCCAGCAGCTTGGACAGGGGCAATCAGCCCCAGCATTTT.

A few counts support this clonotype. The rearrangement links TRBV14 to TRBJ2-3; TRBD2 matches 9 bases. Germline CDR1 is SGHDN and CDR2 is FVKESK. The trim removed 0 bases at V and 3 bases at J, leaving 10 bases unmatched. The CDR3 spans 18 residues. DNA of the CDR3: TGTGCCAGCAGCCAAGATTGGGGCGGGAGGGCCCGGACAGATACGCAGTATTTT. Translating it yields CASSQDWGGRARTDTQYF.

V and J are TRBV12-3 or TRBV12-4 and TRBJ2-2, with TRBD2 matching 9 bases. The CDR3 has 17 residues. Trimming took 7 bases from V and 4 from J; bases not matched to a gene: 13. DNA for the CDR3: TGTGCCAGCACCCCTCCCAGCGCGGGAGGGCCCACCGGGGAGCTGTTTTTT. Protein product: CASTPPSAGGPTGELFF.